The 30 T cell receptor beta chains below come from one sample, sequenced in a study of T cell changes during pregnancy in multiple sclerosis (dated by TCRdb to 2018 to 2020). Library creation used the immunoSEQ multiplex PCR assay. TCRdb stores this immuneACCESS table with in-frame sequences only. Part of the clones is absent; in the studies checked, under half of the shortfall reflects unresolved V genes, and no reason is known for the rest. Recorded for this sample are about 29,000 clones; roughly 92% of them occurred a single time. Approximately 6% of the sample goes to the ten largest clones. The input for sequencing was CD8+ T cells from peripheral blood mononuclear cells, taken before pregnancy. All receptors come from a female donor with multiple sclerosis, enrolled in a pregnancy study.

By share of the sample, this clone is large. V gene TRBV27 combines with J gene TRBJ2-3, with TRBD2 identical over 9 bases. The V gene end was trimmed by 5 bases and the J gene end by 3 bases; junction bases not matched to a gene: 6. The CDR3 extends over 15 amino acids. CDR1 is MNHEY, CDR2 SMNVEV, per germline (reference sequence). The CDR3 sequence is CASSLRAGGTDTQYF. For the CDR3, the DNA is TGTGCCAGCAGTCTACGGGCGGGAGGGACAGATACGCAGTATTTT.

The chain joins TRBV2 to TRBJ1-4; no clear D gene. Deletions cut 6 bases from V and 8 bases from J, with 19 bases between. Per the germline V gene, CDR1 is SNHLY and CDR2 is FYNNEI. The CDR3 totals 15 residues. CDR3 sequence reads: CASSEFDGRVEKLFF. CDR3 coding DNA: TGTGCCAGCAGCGAATTCGACGGGAGGGTGGAAAAACTGTTTTTT.

V usage is TRBV7-2 and J usage is TRBJ2-7, with 8 bases identical to TRBD1. The V gene's germline CDR1 is SGHTA and CDR2 FQGNSA. Trimming removed 4 bases from V and 2 bases from J; junction bases left unmatched: 10. This CDR3 comprises 16 residues. The CDR3 sequence is CASSSDREGVAYEQYF. The CDR3 DNA follows: TGTGCCAGCAGCTCGGACAGGGAAGGGGTTGCCTACGAGCAGTACTTC.

The J gene is TRBJ2-7, the V gene TRBV15, with 7 bases lining up with TRBD2. Germline assignment: CDR1 LNHNV and CDR2 YYDKDF (reference sequence). This CDR3 has 16 residues. Trimming at V came to 3 bases and at J to 6 bases, leaving 14 bases not matched to a gene. The DNA for the CDR3 is TGTGCCACCAGCAGCCGACGTAGCGGGCGAACAGGCGAGCAGTACTTC. Protein: CATSSRRSGRTGEQYF.

The chain joins TRBV7-3 to TRBJ2-1, with 9 bases aligning to TRBD1. Looked up from germline, CDR1 is SGHTA and CDR2 is FQGTGA. V shed 5 bases, J shed 4 bases, and the junction held 9 bases outside the gene matches. The CDR3 is 16 residues long. The CDR3 sequence: CASSEPTGTGYNEQFF. CDR3 DNA: TGTGCCAGCAGCGAACCTACCGGGACAGGGTACAATGAGCAGTTCTTC. The whole variable domain, filled in from reference TRBV7-3 and TRBJ2-1, reads GAGVSQTPSNKVTEKGKYVELRCDPISGHTALYWYRQSLGQGPEFLIYFQGTGAADDSGLPNDRFFAVRPEGSVSTLKIQRTERGDSAVYLCASSEPTGTGYNEQFFGPGTRLTVL.

In nucleotides, the CDR3 is TGTGCCAGCAGTCGGGGGGGCCGTTACAATGAGCAGTTCTTC. This sequence encodes CASSRGGRYNEQFF. The chain recombines TRBV27 with TRBJ2-1; the match to TRBD2 covers 8 bases. V gave up 5 bases and J gave up 4 bases; unmatched junction bases: 4. CDR3 length: 14 amino acids. Germline V gene lookup returns CDR1 MNHEY and CDR2 SMNVEV (reference sequence).

This clone was recorded a few times. V and J are TRBV4-1 and TRBJ1-1; no reliable D call. Germline-derived CDR1 and CDR2 are MGHRA and YSYEKL. With 0 bases removed from V and 2 bases from J, the gap between germline ends came to 4 bases. The CDR3 sequence is 13 residues long. The CDR3 nucleotides are TGCGCCAGCAGCCAAGACCCAAACACTGAAGCTTTCTTT. Amino acids: CASSQDPNTEAFF.

The chain employs TRBV5-1 and TRBJ2-7; TRBD2 matches 11 bases. The CDR3 has 17 residues. With 0 bases clipped from V and 2 bases from J, the junction kept 7 bases outside the gene matches. Germline V gives CDR1 SGHRS, CDR2 YFSETQ. The CDR3 DNA reads TGCGCCAGCAGCTTGGCCCCTTTGACTAGCGGGGCCTACGAGCAGTACTTC. Amino acid sequence: CASSLAPLTSGAYEQYF.

The rearrangement joins TRBV7-6 to TRBJ2-7; perhaps TRBD2 as D (6 bases). Germline values: CDR1 SGHVS, CDR2 FNYEAQ. The germline V and J ends were trimmed by 4 bases and 3 bases, with 13 bases remaining between them. This CDR3 comprises 14 residues. The CDR3 loop is CASSSGTLSYEQYF. CDR3 nucleotide sequence: TGTGCCAGCAGCTCGGGGACTCTTAGCTACGAGCAGTACTTC.

A few counts support this clone. The DNA for the CDR3 is TGTGCCAGCAGCAGGACCGGACAGGGGGCGCGATATAATGGCTACACCTTC. This sequence encodes CASSRTGQGARYNGYTF. The chain employs TRBV28 and TRBJ1-2; 11 positions match TRBD1. The CDR3 totals 17 residues. The germline V gene has CDR1 MDHEN and CDR2 SYDVKM. The junction had 15 bases not matched to a gene; V was cut back by 6 bases and J by 6 bases.

The chain recombines TRBV27 with TRBJ1-2, with D perhaps matching TRBD1 (5 bases). The CDR3 sequence is 13 residues long. The germline V gene has CDR1 MNHEY and CDR2 SMNVEV (reference sequence). V was cut by 4 bases and J by 8 bases, with 14 bases left in between. The CDR3 DNA is TGTGCCAGCAGTTCGGGGGTGGTGCGGGGCTACACCTTC. It codes for CASSSGVVRGYTF.

V usage is TRBV9 and J usage is TRBJ1-3; tentative D call: TRBD1 (5 bases). The CDR3 extends over 15 amino acids. The ends were cut back, 5 bases at V and 0 bases at J, with 12 bases in the middle. Germline CDR1 reads SGDLS; CDR2 reads YYNGEE. The CDR3 region has the DNA TGTGCCAGCAGTGGTAGACAGTCCTCTGGAAACACCATATATTTT. The encoded protein is CASSGRQSSGNTIYF. The full variable domain, in which reference TRBV9 and TRBJ1-3 provide the parts outside the CDR3, is DSGVTQTPKHLITATGQRVTLRCSPRSGDLSVYWYQQSLDQGLQFLIQYYNGEERAKGNILERFSAQQFPDLHSELNLSSLELGDSALYFCASSGRQSSGNTIYFGEGSWLTVV.

This chain uses TRBV7-2 with TRBJ1-5, with 12 bases aligning to TRBD1. Trimming took 5 bases from V and 6 from J; bases not matched to a gene: 11. In germline, CDR1 is SGHTA, CDR2 FQGNSA. CDR3 size: 17 residues. The CDR3 nucleotides read TGTGCCAGCAGCGATACTAGGGACAGGGGGCCGATTCAGCCCCAGCATTTT. This encodes CASSDTRDRGPIQPQHF.

This sequence joins TRBV4-3 and TRBJ2-1; 11 bases match TRBD2. J lost 6 bases, V lost 6 bases, and 7 bases had no gene match. The germline gives CDR1 LGHNA, CDR2 YSLEER. This CDR3 has 15 residues. Written as DNA, the CDR3 is TGCGCCAGCAGTCCCCGACTAGCGGGGTCCAATGAGCAGTTCTTC. Protein sequence: CASSPRLAGSNEQFF.

This clone was detected only once. This chain joins TRBV28 and TRBJ2-3, with 8 bases fitting TRBD2. The CDR3 extends over 19 amino acids. V dropped 2 bases and J dropped 2; count of bases not matched to a gene: 15. Germline V gene data show CDR1 as MDHEN and CDR2 as SYDVKM. The CDR3 nucleotides are TGTGCCAGCAGTTTACCCAGCGGGAGAAGAGAGGGACACACAGATACGCAGTATTTT. Its protein product is CASSLPSGRREGHTDTQYF.

The V gene is TRBV7-9, the J gene TRBJ2-1, with D perhaps matching TRBD1 (5 bases). Germline-derived CDR1 and CDR2 are SEHNR and FQNEAQ (reference sequence). The V gene lost 1 base and the J gene lost 7 bases, with 5 bases spanning the gap. The CDR3 has 12 amino acids. The DNA of the CDR3 is TGTGCCAGCAGCTTAGAGGGGAATGAGCAGTTCTTC. It yields the protein CASSLEGNEQFF.

CDR3 in amino acids: CASSLASSDTEAFF. Here the CDR3 DNA reads TGCGCCAGCAGCTTGGCTAGCAGCGACACTGAAGCTTTCTTT. The V gene is TRBV5-1, the J gene TRBJ1-1; D unclear. CDR1 SGHRS and CDR2 YFSETQ come from the germline V gene. CDR3 length: 14 amino acids. Trimming shortened V by 0 bases and J by 3 bases, and 9 bases separated the two germline ends. Full variable domain (missing parts from reference TRBV5-1 and TRBJ1-1): KAGVTQTPRYLIKTRGQQVTLSCSPISGHRSVSWYQQTPGQGLQFLFEYFSETQRNKGNFPGRFSGRQFSNSRSEMNVSTLELGDSALYLCASSLASSDTEAFFGQGTRLTVV.

The chain joins TRBV5-4 to TRBJ2-3; D gene unclear. CDR1 SGHNT and CDR2 YYREEE come from the germline V gene (reference sequence). Between the trimmed V and J ends, which lost 1 base and 3 bases, there was a span of 3 bases. The CDR3 totals 12 residues. CDR3 protein: CASSLITDTQYF. The CDR3 DNA reads as TGTGCCAGCAGCTTGATAACAGATACGCAGTATTTT.

J is TRBJ1-1 and V is TRBV19, with D possibly matching TRBD1 (6 bases). The CDR3 is 13 amino acids. CDR1 is LNHDA, CDR2 SQIVND, per germline (reference sequence). Trimming stripped 5 bases from V and 5 bases from J, with 12 bases between. CDR3 residues: CASSLRGRTEAFF. The DNA of the CDR3 is TGTGCCAGTAGTCTCAGGGGAAGAACTGAAGCTTTCTTT. Combining the CDR3 with reference TRBV19 and TRBJ1-1 gives the whole variable domain DGGITQSPKYLFRKEGQNVTLSCEQNLNHDAMYWYRQDPGQGLRLIYYSQIVNDFQKGDIAEGYSVSREKKESFPLTVTSAQKNPTAFYLCASSLRGRTEAFFGQGTRLTVV.

This chain joins TRBV27 and TRBJ1-1, with TRBD1 matching over 12 bases. Germline V gives CDR1 MNHEY, CDR2 SMNVEV (reference sequence). V gave up 1 base and J gave up 11 bases; unmatched junction bases: 8. This CDR3 has 15 amino acids. Written as DNA, the CDR3 is TGTGCCAGCAGTTTATTTGGGACAGGGGGCTCAATGGCTTTCTTT. Protein sequence: CASSLFGTGGSMAFF.

The chain combines TRBV6-8 with TRBJ2-7, with 8 bases aligning to TRBD2. The V gene end was trimmed by 2 bases and the J gene end by 1 base; junction bases not matched to a gene: 4. This CDR3 contains 15 residues. Germline CDR1 MNHGY, CDR2 SAAAGT. This CDR3 reads CASSYGREASYEQYF. The CDR3 DNA reads as TGTGCCAGCAGTTACGGGCGGGAGGCGTCCTACGAGCAGTACTTC.

The chain employs TRBV5-6 and TRBJ2-7; D is unresolved. Trimming shortened V by 0 bases and J by 5 bases, and 3 bases separated the two germline ends. Germline-derived CDR1 and CDR2 are SGHDT and YYEEEE. The CDR3 sequence is 11 residues long. The CDR3 loop reads CASSLGDEQYF. CDR3 coding DNA: TGTGCCAGCAGCTTGGGCGACGAGCAGTACTTC. The full variable domain, rest sourced from reference TRBV5-6 and TRBJ2-7, is DAGVTQSPTHLIKTRGQQVTLRCSPKSGHDTVSWYQQALGQGPQFIFQYYEEEERQRGNFPDRFSGHQFPNYSSELNVNALLLGDSALYLCASSLGDEQYFGPGTRLTVT.

This rearrangement joins TRBV11-2 to TRBJ2-2, with 7 bases identical to TRBD1. With 5 bases clipped from V and 2 bases from J, the junction kept 8 bases outside the gene matches. From germline, CDR1 is SGHAT and CDR2 FQNNGV. The CDR3 contains 16 residues. In nucleotides, the CDR3 is TGTGCCAGCAGCAATCCGTGGGACAGTAACACCGGGGAGCTGTTTTTT. It translates to CASSNPWDSNTGELFF.

This sequence joins TRBV9 and TRBJ2-7, with 8 bases aligning to TRBD1. Germline V gene lookup returns CDR1 SGDLS and CDR2 YYNGEE. This CDR3 has 15 residues. With V trimmed by 4 bases and J by 3 bases, 9 bases remained unmatched. Written as DNA, the CDR3 is TGTGCCAGCAGCCTCCGGACAGGGAATGGCTACGAGCAGTACTTC. Protein product: CASSLRTGNGYEQYF.

This chain joins TRBV5-6 and TRBJ2-7; no clear D. Trimming removed 2 bases at V and 4 bases at J, with 4 bases between. CDR3 length equals 11 residues. In germline, CDR1 is SGHDT, CDR2 YYEEEE. The CDR3 DNA reads TGTGCCAGCAGCTTTCAGTACGAGCAGTACTTC. Amino acid sequence: CASSFQYEQYF.

The chain uses TRBV6-1 and TRBJ2-7, with 7 bases fitting TRBD1. V gave up 3 bases and J gave up 2 bases; unmatched junction bases: 1. Germline values: CDR1 MNHNS, CDR2 SASEGT. The CDR3 loop spans 13 amino acids. DNA for the CDR3: TGTGCCAGCAGTGATGGACAGGCCTACGAGCAGTACTTC. Residues: CASSDGQAYEQYF.

This chain links TRBV9 with TRBJ2-1, with TRBD2 matching over 10 bases. Germline loops: CDR1 SGDLS, CDR2 YYNGEE. This CDR3 comprises 15 residues. Trimming at V came to 0 bases and at J to 5 bases, leaving 2 bases not matched to a gene. The CDR3 sequence: CASSVGTSGNNEQFF. Written as DNA, the CDR3 is TGTGCCAGCAGCGTAGGTACTAGCGGGAACAATGAGCAGTTCTTC.

This chain links TRBV6-1 with TRBJ2-3, with D possibly TRBD1 on 5 matching bases. Trimming cost V 5 bases and J 3 bases, with 9 bases left between them. The CDR3 extends over 13 amino acids. Per the germline V gene, CDR1 is MNHNS and CDR2 is SASEGT. The CDR3 loop reads CASSFKGTDTQYF. Here the CDR3 DNA reads TGTGCCAGCAGTTTCAAGGGGACAGATACGCAGTATTTT.

This clone has a single count. Other DNA sequences of this sample code for an identical CDR3. This chain's CDR3 is CASSLGQGRSYEQYF. CDR3 DNA: TGTGCCAGCAGCTTAGGGCAGGGGCGCTCCTACGAGCAGTACTTC. The J gene is TRBJ2-7, the V gene TRBV7-7, with D possibly matching TRBD1 (6 bases). CDR1 SSHAT and CDR2 FNYEAQ come from the germline V gene (reference sequence). The CDR3 is made up of 15 amino acids. V lost 1 base, J lost 0 bases, and 10 bases lay in between.

This rearrangement joins TRBV27 to TRBJ1-2; D perhaps matches TRBD1 (5 bases). In germline, CDR1 is MNHEY, CDR2 SMNVEV (reference sequence). Deletions cut 5 bases from V and 5 bases from J, with 12 bases between. The CDR3 contains 13 residues. The CDR3: CASSPPSGYGYTF. For the CDR3, the DNA is TGTGCCAGCAGTCCCCCCTCAGGGTATGGCTACACCTTC.